These 18 T cell receptor beta chains were sequenced from one sample in a study of beta chain features in type 1 diabetes (dated by TCRdb to the late 2010s). Library construction relied on the immunoSEQ multiplex PCR assay. The entire amount of isolated RNA was reverse transcribed using the High Capacity cDNA Reverse Transcription Kit, so the sequenced TCRB transcripts were expressed ones. Here the immuneACCESS table is served through TCRdb, limited to in-frame sequences with V and J called. Missing clones are a known gap in these copies; in checked studies unresolved V genes cover under half, and the rest lacks a known reason. This sample holds about 360,000 clones; over 9.5% were observed only once. Roughly 0.017% of the sample is held by the ten biggest clonotypes. Sequenced: naive CD4+ T cells from blood. The sample's cell subset or site label is to be understood as: true naive CD4+ T cells. The receptors were sampled from a man between 18 and 35 years old in good health.

This clone was observed a few times. This chain joins TRBV29-1 and TRBJ1-5, with 7 positions matching TRBD1. Per germline, CDR1 SQVTM and CDR2 ANQGSEA. The CDR3 length is 13 residues. The junction had 4 bases not matched to a gene; V was cut back by 7 bases and J by 1 base. CDR3 sequence (DNA): TGCAGCGCTGCGGACAGGAGCAATCAGCCCCAGCATTTT. Translation gives CSAADRSNQPQHF. The full variable domain, in which reference TRBV29-1 and TRBJ1-5 provide the parts outside the CDR3, is SAVISQKPSRDICQRGTSLTIQCQVDSQVTMMFWYRQQPGQSLTLIATANQGSEATYESGFVIDKFPISRPNLTFSTLTVSNMSPEDSSIYLCSAADRSNQPQHFGDGTRLSIL.

The V and J genes are TRBV19 and TRBJ2-4; 14 positions agree with TRBD2. The germline V gene encodes CDR1 LNHDA and CDR2 SQIVND (reference sequence). The CDR3 is 17 residues long. V shed 3 bases and J 3 bases; nucleotides not matched to a gene: 4. CDR3 residues: CASSISGLAGDKNIQYF. The CDR3 bases are TGTGCCAGTAGTATTTCGGGACTAGCGGGGGACAAAAACATTCAGTACTTC.

This clone has only a few counts. This chain links TRBV4-2 with TRBJ1-2; D uncertain. V lost 0 bases and J 8 bases, leaving 13 bases between the germline ends. This CDR3 contains 14 residues. The germline gives CDR1 LGHNA, CDR2 YNFKEQ. The DNA for the CDR3 is TGTGCCAGCAGCCAAGATATAGGACTGCCAGGCTACACCTTC. Its protein product is CASSQDIGLPGYTF.

A few counts support this clone. The chain combines TRBV29-1 with TRBJ2-1, with 13 bases lining up with TRBD2. In germline, CDR1 is SQVTM, CDR2 ANQGSEA. The junction had 5 bases not matched to a gene; V was cut back by 6 bases and J by 6 bases. The length of the CDR3 is 14 residues. The DNA of the CDR3 is TGCAGCGTCTTACTAGCGGGGGGGGTCAATGAGCAGTTCTTC. This gives the protein CSVLLAGGVNEQFF.

The CDR3 is CASSSPSRDRGESPLHF. The CDR3 nucleotides read TGTGCCAGCAGCTCGCCCAGCCGGGACAGGGGGGAATCACCCCTCCACTTT. The chain employs TRBV7-9 and TRBJ1-6; 11 bases fit TRBD1. This CDR3 is 17 amino acids long. V was pared by 4 bases and J by 10 bases, with 12 bases of the junction left unmatched. Germline V gives CDR1 SEHNR, CDR2 FQNEAQ (reference sequence).

V and J are TRBV9 and TRBJ2-7, with a weak D call TRBD2 (5 bases). The CDR3 spans 15 residues. Germline CDR1 and CDR2: SGDLS and YYNGEE. Trimming took 3 bases from V and 2 from J, leaving 15 bases between them. The CDR3 loop reads CASSESAGGTYEQYF. CDR3 sequence (DNA): TGTGCCAGCAGCGAGTCGGCCGGAGGAACCTACGAGCAGTACTTC.

The gene calls are TRBV28 and TRBJ2-4, with a weak D call TRBD1 (6 bases). V gave up 2 bases and J gave up 8 bases, with 19 bases separating them. Germline lookup yields CDR1 MDHEN and CDR2 SYDVKM. CDR3 length: 16 residues. As DNA, the CDR3 is TGTGCCAGCAGTTTAAGGCCCCCCACAGGGTGGGACATTCAGTACTTC. It yields the protein CASSLRPPTGWDIQYF.

This sequence joins TRBV2 and TRBJ1-5, with TRBD1 identical over 9 bases. Losses at the gene ends were 10 bases for V and 2 bases for J; bases not matched to a gene: 9. Germline CDR1 is SNHLY and CDR2 is FYNNEI. The CDR3 sequence is 15 residues long. The CDR3 sequence: CATSLDRGGNQPQHF. CDR3 sequence (DNA): TGTGCCACTAGCCTGGACAGGGGAGGCAATCAGCCCCAGCATTTT.

The chain carries TRBV7-2 and TRBJ2-7; D might be TRBD2 (6 bases). V was trimmed by 3 bases and J by 0 bases, leaving 12 bases between them. Germline loops: CDR1 SGHTA, CDR2 FQGNSA. The CDR3 has 15 amino acids. This CDR3 is CASSLTGVLSYEQYF. CDR3 nucleotides: TGTGCCAGCAGCTTGACGGGGGTCCTCTCCTACGAGCAGTACTTC.

This clone was detected a few times. The chain joins TRBV4-3 to TRBJ1-4; 7 bases agree with TRBD1. V lost 4 bases to trimming and J lost 8 bases; unmatched junction nucleotides: 10. In germline, CDR1 is LGHNA, CDR2 YSLEER. The CDR3 is 15 residues long. The chain's CDR3 is CASSPSGGLDEKLFF. The CDR3 DNA reads as TGCGCCAGCAGCCCCTCAGGGGGGCTCGACGAAAAACTGTTTTTT.

The chain uses TRBV28 and TRBJ2-5; 12 bases line up with TRBD1. The CDR3 is 15 residues long. Per germline, CDR1 MDHEN and CDR2 SYDVKM. The trim removed 6 bases at V and 5 bases at J, leaving 7 bases unmatched. CDR3 bases: TGTGCCAGCAGGACGGGACAGGGGGCGTGGGAGACCCAGTACTTC. This translates into CASRTGQGAWETQYF.

The chain couples TRBV30 to TRBJ2-7, with 7 bases aligning to TRBD2. V gave up 2 bases and J gave up 6 bases; unmatched junction bases: 10. CDR3 length: 14 residues. Per the germline V gene, CDR1 is GTSNPN and CDR2 is SVGIG (reference sequence). DNA of the CDR3: TGTGCCTGGAGTAAGGGACTAACCGGTACCGAGCAGTACTTC. Translated, it gives CAWSKGLTGTEQYF.

There are a few counts of this clone. The sample contains more than one DNA sequence encoding this CDR3. This sequence joins TRBV28 and TRBJ1-2; perhaps TRBD1 as D (5 bases). Germline loops: CDR1 MDHEN, CDR2 SYDVKM. V was cut by 4 bases and J by 8 bases, with 11 bases left in between. CDR3 length equals 12 residues. This chain's CDR3 is CASSSQGGGYTF. In DNA form, the CDR3 reads TGTGCCAGCAGTTCCCAGGGAGGAGGCTACACCTTC.

In its sample, this clone was seen a few times. The chain joins TRBV15 to TRBJ2-5; TRBD2 might be the D (6 bases). V lost 10 bases and J 3 bases, leaving 15 bases between the germline ends. CDR3 length: 13 amino acids. CDR1 LNHNV and CDR2 YYDKDF come from the germline V gene (reference sequence). The CDR3 nucleotides are TGTGCCAGCGGGACCCAGGTGAAAGAGACCCAGTACTTC. It codes for CASGTQVKETQYF.

This clone was detected only a few times. The rearrangement joins TRBV21-1 to TRBJ1-1; TRBD1, the table's D call, was not compared with the DNA. TRBV21-1 is an annotated pseudogene. The CDR3 is 17 residues long. The CDR3 coding sequence is TGTGCCAGCAGCAAAGTGGGGGACAGGGTTGCGAACACTGAAGCTTTCTTT. Translation: CASSKVGDRVANTEAFF.

The gene calls are TRBV6-6 and TRBJ1-2; TRBD1 might be the D (6 bases). Germline V gene sequence: CDR1 MNHNY, CDR2 SVGAGI (reference sequence). This CDR3 contains 12 residues. Between the trimmed V and J ends, which lost 5 bases and 7 bases, there was a span of 11 bases. The CDR3 nucleotides are TGTGCCAGCAGTCCGAACAGGGTTGGCTACACCTTC. This sequence encodes CASSPNRVGYTF.

A few counts support this clone. CDR3 sequence reads: CASSPRGGDEQYF. CDR3 coding DNA: TGTGCCAGCTCACCAAGAGGAGGGGACGAGCAGTACTTC. The rearrangement links TRBV18 to TRBJ2-7; tentatively, D is TRBD2 (6 bases). The germline V gene has CDR1 KGHSH and CDR2 LQKENI. Trimming removed 2 bases at V and 5 bases at J, with 10 bases between. This CDR3 spans 13 amino acids.

This rearrangement joins TRBV4-1 to TRBJ1-2; D gene uncertain. Per germline, CDR1 MGHRA and CDR2 YSYEKL. V was pared by 0 bases and J by 8 bases, with 10 bases between. The CDR3 is 13 residues long. This CDR3 reads CASSQDWQVGYTF. The CDR3, as DNA: TGCGCCAGCAGCCAAGATTGGCAGGTCGGCTACACCTTC.